The 21 T cell receptor beta chains listed next were all sequenced from one sample in a study of T cells expressing NK-cell markers. TCRdb reprocessed the 5' RACE reads and reports one entry per CDR3 protein, with no DNA. Its listing shows about 460,000 distinct CDR3 sequences. The sequencing input was blood T cells: a sorted CD56 or NKG2C T cell subset, CD4+ or CD8+ T cells, or bulk PBMC T cells (not recorded which). Source of these receptors: a woman between 50 and 59 years old in good health.

This chain connects TRBV6-6 to TRBJ2-3; TCRdb's D call, TRBD1, is unchecked because there is no DNA. The CDR3 spans 15 residues. Looked up from germline, CDR1 is MNHNY and CDR2 is SVGAGI (reference sequence). CDR3 sequence: CASSYPGQPTDTQYF.

The rearrangement links TRBV7-9 to TRBJ1-1. The germline V gene has CDR1 SEHNR and CDR2 FQNEAQ (reference sequence). CDR3 length equals 15 residues. CDR3 amino acids: CASSLRQAMNTEAFF.

V gene TRBV7-9 combines with J gene TRBJ2-1; there is no DNA to check the TCRdb D call of TRBD2. The CDR3 contains 16 residues. The germline V gene has CDR1 SEHNR and CDR2 FQNEAQ (reference sequence). The CDR3 loop is CASSLALMALAGVWFF.

The genes are TRBV4-1 and TRBJ2-7; the D call of TRBD1 rests on TCRdb alone, since no DNA is present to check it. The CDR3 runs to 16 residues. Germline-derived CDR1 and CDR2 are MGHRA and YSYEKL. CDR3 sequence: CASSQGEGGGIYEQYF.

The genes are TRBV7-3 and TRBJ2-1; TCRdb lists TRBD2, though no DNA is available to test this call. The germline V gene encodes CDR1 SGHTA and CDR2 FQGTGA. This CDR3 spans 16 amino acids. The CDR3: CASSLGRASSYNEQFF.

The V and J genes are TRBV12-3 or TRBV12-4 and TRBJ2-1. This CDR3 has 15 residues. CDR3 sequence reads: CASSPSGLRSNEQFF.

V gene TRBV30 combines with J gene TRBJ1-2. The CDR3 extends over 12 amino acids. Germline V lookup: CDR1 GTSNPN, CDR2 SVGIG (reference sequence). This CDR3 is CAWREANYGYTF.

The chain carries TRBV29-1 and TRBJ1-5. Germline CDR1 and CDR2: SQVTM and ANQGSEA. This CDR3 is 13 amino acids long. CDR3 region: CSVADGGNQPQHF.

The genes are TRBV10-3 and TRBJ1-1; there is no DNA to check the TCRdb D call of TRBD1. CDR3 size: 12 residues. Germline V gene lookup returns CDR1 ENHRY and CDR2 SYGVKD. This CDR3 is CAITTQEGTAFF.

The chain combines TRBV28 with TRBJ2-7; TCRdb returns TRBD1, unconfirmable since there is no DNA. Germline CDR1 and CDR2: MDHEN and SYDVKM. The CDR3 totals 14 residues. The CDR3: CASSPGQGKYEQYF. The whole variable domain, remainder taken from reference TRBV28 and TRBJ2-7, is DVKVTQSSRYLVKRTGEKVFLECVQDMDHENMFWYRQDPGLGLRLIYFSYDVKMKEKGDIPEGYSVSREKKERFSLILESASTNQTSMYLCASSPGQGKYEQYFGPGTRLTVT.

The genes are TRBV12-3 or TRBV12-4 and TRBJ1-2. The CDR3 consists of 13 residues. The CDR3 reads CASSLQYNYGYTF.

This chain uses TRBV7-6 with TRBJ1-1; the TRBD1 assignment by TCRdb is unverifiable without DNA. The CDR3 runs 16 residues. Germline V gives CDR1 SGHVS, CDR2 FNYEAQ. The CDR3 loop is CASSLGLQEGGTEAFF.

This chain joins TRBV12-3 or TRBV12-4 and TRBJ2-1; TCRdb indicates TRBD1, and absent DNA this call remains unverified. The CDR3 has 12 amino acids. The CDR3 is CASRGQGNEQFF.

This chain's CDR3 is CAGGTTDTQYF. The V and J genes are TRBV7-9 and TRBJ2-3; TCRdb returns TRBD1, unconfirmable since there is no DNA. The CDR3 consists of 11 residues. Per germline, CDR1 SEHNR and CDR2 FQNEAQ (reference sequence).

The chain uses TRBV11-3 and TRBJ2-2; TCRdb outputs TRBD2, but without DNA this stays unchecked. CDR1 and CDR2 from the germline V gene are SGHNT and YENEEA. The CDR3 is 16 residues long. CDR3 loop: CASSLVLAGNTGELFF. Using reference TRBV11-3 and TRBJ2-2 for the parts outside the CDR3, the full variable domain is EAGVVQSPRYKIIEKKQPVAFWCNPISGHNTLYWYLQNLGQGPELLIRYENEEAVDDSQLPKDRFSAERLKGVDSTLKIQPAELGDSAVYLCASSLVLAGNTGELFFGEGSRLTVL.

The chain is built from TRBV19 and TRBJ1-6; TCRdb selects TRBD1, and the lack of DNA leaves this call unchecked. The germline CDR1 and CDR2 sequences are LNHDA and SQIVND (reference sequence). This CDR3 is built from 14 residues. The CDR3 region is CASSLDRGGSPLHF.

The chain uses TRBV4-1 and TRBJ2-7; as DNA is missing, the TRBD1 call by TCRdb cannot be tested. The CDR3 loop spans 15 amino acids. Germline V lookup: CDR1 MGHRA, CDR2 YSYEKL. The CDR3 sequence is CASSQGRVPGNEQYF.

The V and J genes are TRBV6-1 and TRBJ2-2; the D call of TRBD2 rests on TCRdb alone, since no DNA is present to check it. Per germline, CDR1 MNHNS and CDR2 SASEGT. The CDR3 runs to 16 residues. CDR3 residues: CASRGLAGANTGELFF.

This clonotype counts as medium-sized by frequency. The rearrangement joins TRBV7-2 to TRBJ2-7; absent DNA, TCRdb's TRBD2 call cannot be checked. Germline lookup yields CDR1 SGHTA and CDR2 FQGNSA. CDR3 size: 20 residues. Here the CDR3 reads CASSFDQRPDLAGKFYEQYF. Full variable domain (rest looked up from reference TRBV7-2 and TRBJ2-7): GAGVSQSPSNKVTEKGKDVELRCDPISGHTALYWYRQSLGQGLEFLIYFQGNSAPDKSGLPSDRFSAERTGGSVSTLTIQRTQQEDSAVYLCASSFDQRPDLAGKFYEQYFGPGTRLTVT.

The chain couples TRBV25-1 to TRBJ1-5; the TCRdb D gene call, TRBD1, has no DNA to confirm it. The CDR3 runs to 16 residues. Germline V gene sequence: CDR1 MGHDK, CDR2 SYGVNS. The CDR3 spells CASSPGDRANDQPQHF.

J is TRBJ1-1 and V is TRBV24-1; TCRdb returns TRBD1, unconfirmable since there is no DNA. Germline CDR1 and CDR2: KGHDR and SFDVKD. This CDR3 has 13 residues. CDR3 sequence: CATKSGGNTEAFF.